The 24 T cell receptor beta chains below all came from one sample that was sequenced in a study of T cells in Graves' hyperthyroidism and ophthalmopathy. Amplification of TCR beta CDR3 regions was performed using RNA transcripts as template. When the TCR CDR3 underwent first-round RT-PCR, the HTBI primer set was used. Using its own MiXCR run on the multiplex PCR reads, TCRdb lists one record per CDR3 protein. The sample records approximately 640,000 distinct CDR3 sequences, just under 45% being singletons. The specimen sequenced was peripheral blood or thyroid tissue (not recorded which). The origin of the receptors is an adult man with Graves' disease, either hyperthyroidism or ophthalmopathy (not recorded which).

This clonotype has at least ten counts. The chain uses TRBV9 and TRBJ2-5; TRBD1 is a possible D gene (6 bases). Germline CDR1 reads SGDLS; CDR2 reads YYNGEE. CDR3 length equals 14 residues. Trimming removed 2 bases at V and 0 bases at J, with 8 bases between. The CDR3 DNA reads TGTGCCAGCAGCGTCGACAGGAACCAAGAGACCCAGTACTTC. Protein: CASSVDRNQETQYF.

This clonotype came up many times. The chain links TRBV29-1 to TRBJ2-7, with D possibly matching TRBD1 (6 bases). The germline CDR1 and CDR2 sequences are SQVTM and ANQGSEA. The CDR3 extends over 10 amino acids. The germline V and J ends were trimmed by 7 bases and 4 bases, with 8 bases remaining between them. CDR3 DNA: TGCAGCGCTGGACAGTACGAGCAGTACTTC. Residues: CSAGQYEQYF.

Concerning this clonotype itself: Without the conserved terminal phenylalanine or tryptophan, this CDR3 likely stems from a read error. The DNA is left out, because the CDR3 cannot be placed on it with certainty; the CDR3 is given as TCRdb lists it. The chain couples TRBV2 to TRBJ1-5; the table assigns TRBD1, which was not confirmed against the DNA. CDR1 SNHLY and CDR2 FYNNEI come from the germline V gene. Including both end residues, the CDR3 is 8 amino acids long. This chain's CDR3 is CASSEDTG.

This clonotype was seen once. The DNA of the CDR3 is TGCAGCGTTGAATCAGGGAGAAATGAAAAACTGTTTTTT. Encoded protein: CSVESGRNEKLFF. The V call is TRBV29-1, the J call TRBJ1-4; perhaps TRBD1 as D (5 bases). This CDR3 is built from 13 residues. V lost 2 bases to trimming and J lost 5 bases, with 9 bases between them. CDR1 is SQVTM and CDR2 is ANQGSEA in the germline V gene.

Comment on this clonotype: A much larger clone lies one base from this, so it may be a read error. V is TRBV7-3 and J is TRBJ2-5; 7 bases match TRBD1. Germline CDR1 reads SGHTA; CDR2 reads FQGTGA. CDR3 length: 14 residues. The V segment lost 5 bases and the J segment 7 bases; nucleotides outside the gene matches: 10. Written as DNA, the CDR3 is TGTGCCAGCAGCCAGACAGGGTCCCCCGGGACCCAGTACTTC. Translation gives CASSQTGSPGTQYF.

The V gene is TRBV10-3, the J gene TRBJ1-3, with D hard to call. V dropped 0 bases and J dropped 4 bases, with 7 bases sitting between them. There are 14 residues in the CDR3. Germline values: CDR1 ENHRY, CDR2 SYGVKD. CDR3 sequence: CAISESMSGNTIYF. The CDR3 DNA sequence: TGTGCCATCAGTGAGTCGATGTCGGGAAACACCATATATTTT.

This clonotype was found many times. This chain links TRBV7-9 with TRBJ1-2, with D perhaps TRBD1 (5 bases). V gave up 6 bases and J gave up 8 bases, with 16 bases separating them. Germline CDR1 and CDR2: SEHNR and FQNEAQ (reference sequence). The CDR3 length is 13 residues. The CDR3 loop is CASSWDSPEGYTF. The CDR3 nucleotides are TGTGCCAGCAGTTGGGACTCCCCCGAGGGCTACACCTTC.

This clonotype occurred once. The chain recombines TRBV14 with TRBJ2-7; D unclear. This CDR3 comprises 13 residues. V was clipped by 0 bases and J by 2 bases, with 5 bases between them. The germline CDR1 and CDR2 sequences are SGHDN and FVKESK. CDR3 bases: TGTGCCAGCAGCCAAGATGGGGCCTACGAGCAGTACTTC. This gives the protein CASSQDGAYEQYF.

CDR3 sequence reads: CSVGTRNTEAFF. The CDR3, as DNA: TGCAGCGTGGGGACACGGAACACTGAAGCTTTCTTT. The gene calls are TRBV29-1 and TRBJ1-1, with D possibly TRBD1 on 6 matching bases. This CDR3 region has 12 residues. Trimming left V 6 bases short and J 1 base short, with 9 bases between. Germline CDR1 SQVTM, CDR2 ANQGSEA.

V is TRBV6-5 and J is TRBJ1-2, with 8 bases aligning to TRBD1. CDR3 length: 14 amino acids. From germline, CDR1 is MNHEY and CDR2 SVGAGI. V was clipped by 5 bases and J by 4 bases; unmatched bases: 6. Written as DNA, the CDR3 is TGTGCCAGCAGTCGGACAGGGCAGGGCTATGGCTACACCTTC. Protein product: CASSRTGQGYGYTF.

CDR3 in amino acids: CASSRTGVGSPLHF. DNA for the CDR3: TGTGCCAGCAGCCGGACAGGGGTGGGGTCACCCCTCCACTTT. The genes are TRBV7-2 and TRBJ1-6; 9 bases are a match to TRBD1. CDR1 is SGHTA and CDR2 is FQGNSA in the germline V gene. The junction had 6 bases not matched to a gene; V was cut back by 5 bases and J by 10 bases. The CDR3 consists of 14 residues.

This clonotype was observed many times. This rearrangement joins TRBV10-2 to TRBJ2-2, with 12 nucleotides matching TRBD2. Germline V gene sequence: CDR1 WSHSY, CDR2 SAAADI. Trimming at V came to 10 bases and at J to 4 bases, leaving 4 bases not matched to a gene. CDR3 length equals 14 residues. In DNA, the CDR3 is TGCGCCACCTCTAGCGGGAGGGGCACCGGGGAGCTGTTTTTT. Its protein is CATSSGRGTGELFF.

This clonotype was picked up a small number of times. This chain uses TRBV24-1 with TRBJ2-2; 8 bases align to TRBD1. CDR1 is KGHDR, CDR2 SFDVKD, per germline. Losses at the gene ends were 0 bases for V and 4 bases for J; bases not matched to a gene: 3. CDR3 length: 16 residues. The CDR3 coding sequence is TGTGCCACCAGTGATTTGGACAGGGGCGCCACCGGGGAGCTGTTTTTT. Its translation: CATSDLDRGATGELFF.

This clonotype was observed a handful of times. This rearrangement joins TRBV7-2 to TRBJ1-4, with unresolved D. CDR3 length: 15 residues. CDR1 and CDR2 (germline): SGHTA, FQGNSA. Trimming shortened V by 5 bases and J by 2 bases, and 12 bases separated the two germline ends. CDR3 sequence reads: CASSPSVYTNEKLFF. As DNA, the CDR3 is TGTGCCAGCAGCCCAAGTGTGTACACTAATGAAAAACTGTTTTTT.

This rearrangement joins TRBV2 to TRBJ2-5; possibly TRBD1 or TRBD2 for D (6 bases each). The CDR3 runs 15 residues. The germline V gene encodes CDR1 SNHLY and CDR2 FYNNEI. The V and J ends lost 8 bases and 7 bases respectively, with 23 bases between them. The CDR3 coding sequence is TGTGCCAGCGGGGGCGGGGCGCCCGCCGGGGGGACCCAGTACTTC. It encodes CASGGGAPAGGTQYF.

The chain combines TRBV11-1 with TRBJ2-7; 8 nucleotides line up with TRBD2. The CDR3 spans 13 residues. The germline V gene has CDR1 SGHAT and CDR2 FQDESV (reference sequence). In nucleotides, the CDR3 is TGTGCTAGATCGCTAGCGGGCTCCTACGAGCAGTACTTC. Its translation: CARSLAGSYEQYF.

This clonotype was observed a few times. The gene calls are TRBV7-8 and TRBJ2-5; TRBD2 agrees at 8 bases. Germline V gives CDR1 SGHVS, CDR2 FQNEAQ. CDR3 length: 15 residues. Unmatched junction bases numbered 4, after V lost 0 bases and J lost 4 bases. Here the CDR3 DNA reads TGTGCCAGCAGCTTAGCGGGGACTAGTGGAGAGACCCAGTACTTC. Protein sequence: CASSLAGTSGETQYF.

This clonotype has a count of ten or more. The V gene is TRBV29-1, the J gene TRBJ2-7, with 11 bases lining up with TRBD1. Germline V gene data show CDR1 as SQVTM and CDR2 as ANQGSEA. There are 14 residues in the CDR3. Trimming took 3 bases from V and 4 from J; bases not matched to a gene: 5. The CDR3 sequence: CSVDVGTGGYEQYF. In DNA form, the CDR3 reads TGCAGCGTTGACGTCGGGACAGGGGGGTACGAGCAGTACTTC.

The V and J genes are TRBV20-1 and TRBJ2-7; TRBD2 aligns across 9 bases. With 3 bases clipped from V and 5 bases from J, the junction kept 8 bases outside the gene matches. Per germline, CDR1 DFQATT and CDR2 SNEGSKA (reference sequence). The CDR3 extends over 14 amino acids. Here the CDR3 DNA reads TGCAGTGCTAGTAGGTCTAGCGGGATTAACGAGCAGTACTTC. This gives the protein CSASRSSGINEQYF.

J is TRBJ1-6 and V is TRBV2; 7 bases line up with TRBD1. Per germline, CDR1 SNHLY and CDR2 FYNNEI. J was trimmed by 7 bases and V by 6 bases; bases with no gene match: 9. The CDR3 is made up of 15 amino acids. The CDR3 here is CASSPRGQSNSPLHF. The CDR3 DNA reads as TGTGCCAGCAGCCCAAGGGGGCAATCAAATTCACCCCTCCACTTT.

This clonotype was observed a few times. The V gene is TRBV2, the J gene TRBJ1-5; D is perhaps TRBD1 (6 bases). The V end lost 3 bases, the J end lost 3 bases, and 9 bases lay between the germline ends. The CDR3 runs to 14 residues. Germline V gene data show CDR1 as SNHLY and CDR2 as FYNNEI. Here the CDR3 reads CASSDGGFNQPQHF. Here the CDR3 DNA reads TGTGCCAGCAGTGATGGGGGCTTCAATCAGCCCCAGCATTTT.

The chain recombines TRBV7-9 with TRBJ2-3; 7 nucleotides align to TRBD1. The trim removed 1 base at V and 3 bases at J, leaving 4 bases unmatched. The CDR3 totals 15 residues. CDR1 and CDR2 from the germline V gene are SEHNR and FQNEAQ (reference sequence). This CDR3 reads CASSLGPGGTDTQYF. The CDR3 DNA reads TGTGCCAGCAGCTTAGGCCCAGGGGGAACAGATACGCAGTATTTT.

In the case of this clonotype: A clone one base away is much larger, so this may be a read error. V is TRBV10-2 and J is TRBJ2-7; maybe TRBD1 (5 bases). The V gene's germline CDR1 is WSHSY and CDR2 SAAADI. CDR3 length: 13 amino acids. CDR3 DNA: TGCGCCAGCAGCGCGGTGACAGCCTACGGGCAGTACTTC. Protein: CASSAVTAYGQYF.

The V and J genes are TRBV29-1 and TRBJ1-4, with a tentative D call TRBD1 (5 bases). Looked up from germline, CDR1 is SQVTM and CDR2 is ANQGSEA. The CDR3 spans 13 residues. V was clipped by 6 bases and J by 14 bases, with 22 bases between them. The CDR3 nucleotides are TGCAGCGTCGACAATAGGGGTCGTAATCGTCTGTTTTTT. Translation: CSVDNRGRNRLFF.